This T cell receptor (beta chain) stems from a study of CD8 T cells in cerebrospinal fluid in Alzheimer's disease. Overall study findings and caveats: The authors cautioned that cerebrospinal fluid EBV-specific TCRs do not prove EBV causes Alzheimer's. Compared with controls, mild cognitive impairment or Alzheimer's disease patients showed higher maximum CSF clone percentages. Expanded clones of at least 3% were commoner in Alzheimer's patients than healthy subjects.

Comments on this clonotype: The antigen remains unidentified.

CSF cells underwent 10X single-cell V(D)J and 5' gene-expression profiling. For each CDR3 protein, TCRdb gives one entry from its re-call of the 10x single-cell sequencing reads, without DNA. With fewer than 1,400 distinct CDR3 sequences in the sample, the ten largest clones hold over 9.5%. CDR3 size: 15 residues. Looked up from germline, CDR1 is SGHKS and CDR2 is YYEKEE (reference sequence). Sequenced material: cerebrospinal fluid. This TCR was recovered from a human donor with mild cognitive impairment. V is TRBV5-5 and J is TRBJ1-1; the D gene TCRdb calls, TRBD1, cannot be checked with no DNA. CDR3 sequence: CASSPTWVGGPEAFF.